This entry describes one T cell receptor (beta chain). Its antigen is not identified. This specimen belongs to a study of cytomegalovirus exposure and HLA in healthy donors. Study-wide findings and caveats: The study labeled about 160 TCR beta chains cytomegalovirus-associated. Most TCR sequences proved rare, with some public TCRs found in many donors.

Measured with immunoSEQ multiplex PCR; TCRdb has only the in-frame clones, and not every one. Among more than 55,000 clones listed, roughly nine tenths were seen once. This CDR3 comprises 15 residues. The germline V gene encodes CDR1 MNHEY and CDR2 SVGAGI. The V gene end was trimmed by 6 bases and the J gene end by 0 bases; junction bases not matched to a gene: 4. This sequence joins TRBV6-5 and TRBJ1-4; 7 positions match TRBD1. Sequencing input: PBMCs. The source is a woman aged 18-29 years in good health and CMV-seronegative. CDR3 protein: CASRHRGSTNEKLFF. CDR3 in DNA: TGTGCCAGCAGGCACAGGGGTTCAACTAATGAAAAACTGTTTTTT.